The sequence of this T cell receptor (beta chain) was determined in a study of T cell responses to AZD1222 COVID-19 vaccine. Assay: immunoSEQ multiplex PCR; the TCRdb copy retains only in-frame clones and omits some. This table holds around 99,000 clones, 89% found once. Study-wide results and limits: Baseline serology detected seropositivity in only six or seven AZD1222 recipients.

Looked up from germline, CDR1 is ENHRY and CDR2 is SYGVKD. Germline trimming cut 4 bases from V and 3 bases from J; bases unmatched to any gene: 5. This CDR3 contains 15 residues. In regard to this clone: Its specificity is unknown.

The specimen was peripheral blood, collected on day 0 of AZD1222 vaccination. V and J are TRBV10-3 and TRBJ2-3, with 9 bases matching TRBD2. This sequence originates from an adult in good health. The CDR3 reads CAISGGTSRTDTQYF. CDR3 sequence (DNA): TGTGCCATCAGTGGCGGGACTAGCCGAACAGATACGCAGTATTTT.